Sequencing of this T cell receptor beta chain was carried out in a study of blood T cell repertoires in COVID-19. Study overall: PBMCs, B-cell-depleted T cells, or T cells were the source of the cDNA or gDNA that made up the material.

Seattle patients were enrolled during active infection and followed longitudinally. The CDR3 has 16 amino acids. The J segment lost 3 bases and the V segment lost 1 base, leaving 7 bases of the junction unmatched. Germline V gene data show CDR1 as SGHDT and CDR2 as YYEEEE. The authors' processing: For nucleated cells, counts were estimated from reference gene primer amplification. Measured with immunoSEQ multiplex PCR; TCRdb has only the in-frame clones, and not every one. D and trimming come from the DNA, and the V and J calls and clone size come from that table. The sample shows some 260,000 clones, around 88% of them seen only once.

This clonotype was obtained from a woman aged 25-40 years with COVID-19, enrolled during active disease. The chain combines TRBV5-6 with TRBJ2-7; TRBD1 aligns across 10 bases. The sequenced material came from peripheral blood. CDR3: CASSLSRQGAGYEQYF. The CDR3 DNA is TGTGCCAGCAGCTTGTCTAGACAGGGGGCAGGCTACGAGCAGTACTTC.